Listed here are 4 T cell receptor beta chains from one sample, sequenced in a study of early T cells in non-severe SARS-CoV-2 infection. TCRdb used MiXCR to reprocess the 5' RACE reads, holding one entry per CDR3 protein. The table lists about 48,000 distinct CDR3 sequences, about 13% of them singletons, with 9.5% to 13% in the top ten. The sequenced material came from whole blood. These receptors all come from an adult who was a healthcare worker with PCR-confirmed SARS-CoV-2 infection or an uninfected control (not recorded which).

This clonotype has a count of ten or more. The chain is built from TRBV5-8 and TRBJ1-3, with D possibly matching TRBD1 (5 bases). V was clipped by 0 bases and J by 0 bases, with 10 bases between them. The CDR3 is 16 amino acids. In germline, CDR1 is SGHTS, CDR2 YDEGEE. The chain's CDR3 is CASSLEGLSSGNTIYF. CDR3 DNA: TGTGCCAGCAGCTTGGAGGGACTGAGCTCTGGAAACACCATATATTTT. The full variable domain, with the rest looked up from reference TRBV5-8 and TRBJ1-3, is EAGVTQSPTHLIKTRGQQATLRCSPISGHTSVYWYQQALGLGLQFLLWYDEGEERNRGNFPPRFSGRQFPNYSSELNVNALELEDSALYLCASSLEGLSSGNTIYFGEGSWLTVV.

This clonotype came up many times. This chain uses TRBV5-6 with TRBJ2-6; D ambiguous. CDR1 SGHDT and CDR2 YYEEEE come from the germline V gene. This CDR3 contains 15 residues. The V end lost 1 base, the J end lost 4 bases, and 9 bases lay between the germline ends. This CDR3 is CASSLFGSGANVLTF. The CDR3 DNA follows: TGTGCCAGCAGCTTGTTTGGGTCCGGGGCCAACGTCCTGACTTTC. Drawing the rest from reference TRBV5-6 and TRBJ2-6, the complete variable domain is DAGVTQSPTHLIKTRGQQVTLRCSPKSGHDTVSWYQQALGQGPQFIFQYYEEEERQRGNFPDRFSGHQFPNYSSELNVNALLLGDSALYLCASSLFGSGANVLTFGAGSRLTVL.

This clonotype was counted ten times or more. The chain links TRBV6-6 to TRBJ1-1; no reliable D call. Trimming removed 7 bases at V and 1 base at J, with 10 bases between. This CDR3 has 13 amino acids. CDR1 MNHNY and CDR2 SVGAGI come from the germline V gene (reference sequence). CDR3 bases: TGTGCCAGCACCCTTACAAGGAACACTGAAGCTTTCTTT. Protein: CASTLTRNTEAFF.

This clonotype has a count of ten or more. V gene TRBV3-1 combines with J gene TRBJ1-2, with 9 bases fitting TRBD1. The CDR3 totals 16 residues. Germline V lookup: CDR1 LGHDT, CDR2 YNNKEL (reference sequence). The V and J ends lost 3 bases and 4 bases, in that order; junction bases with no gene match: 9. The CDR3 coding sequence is TGTGCCAGCAGCCACCGAGGACAGGGGAATCCCTATGGCTACACCTTC. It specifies CASSHRGQGNPYGYTF.